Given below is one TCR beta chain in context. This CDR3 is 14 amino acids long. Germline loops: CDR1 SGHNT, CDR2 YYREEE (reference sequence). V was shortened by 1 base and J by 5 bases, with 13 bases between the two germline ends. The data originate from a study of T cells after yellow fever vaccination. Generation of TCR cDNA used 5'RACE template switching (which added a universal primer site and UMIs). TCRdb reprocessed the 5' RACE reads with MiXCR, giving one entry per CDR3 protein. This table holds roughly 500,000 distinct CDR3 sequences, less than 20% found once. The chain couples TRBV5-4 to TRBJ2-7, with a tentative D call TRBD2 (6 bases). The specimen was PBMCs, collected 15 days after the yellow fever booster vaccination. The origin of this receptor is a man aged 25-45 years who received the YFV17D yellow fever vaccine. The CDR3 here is CASSLFGRSDEQYF. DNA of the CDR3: TGTGCCAGCAGCTTGTTCGGGAGATCGGACGAGCAGTACTTC.